Each of the 27 T cell receptor beta chains below was sequenced from the same sample in a study of blood T cell repertoires in COVID-19. Sequencing used immunoSEQ multiplex PCR; TCRdb keeps in-frame clones, though not all of them. The table has about 190,000 clones, roughly nine tenths seen once. Sequencing input: peripheral blood. All receptors derive from a man between 25 and 39 years old with acute or convalescent COVID-19.

The V call is TRBV11-2, the J call TRBJ2-3; D remains unclear. The V and J ends lost 5 bases and 0 bases respectively, with 9 bases between them. Germline V CDR1 and CDR2: SGHAT, FQNNGV. The CDR3 covers 14 residues. CDR3 in DNA: TGTGCCAGCAGCCCCACGACTAGCACAGATACGCAGTATTTT. It translates to CASSPTTSTDTQYF.

This chain links TRBV29-1 with TRBJ2-5; 9 nucleotides line up with TRBD1. CDR1 and CDR2 from the germline V gene are SQVTM and ANQGSEA. Trimming took 6 bases from V and 4 from J; bases not matched to a gene: 6. This CDR3 has 13 amino acids. The CDR3 spells CSVEQGAGETQYF. CDR3 coding DNA: TGCAGCGTAGAACAGGGGGCGGGAGAGACCCAGTACTTC.

V usage is TRBV4-1 and J usage is TRBJ1-5; D might be TRBD1 (6 bases). The germline CDR1 and CDR2 sequences are MGHRA and YSYEKL. The CDR3 consists of 18 residues. V was trimmed by 4 bases and J by 2 bases, leaving 21 bases between them. The CDR3, as DNA: TGCGCCAGCAGCCTGAGCTACAGGGCGAGTGATCGCAATCAGCCCCAGCATTTT. Translated, it gives CASSLSYRASDRNQPQHF.

There are a few counts of this clone. The chain carries TRBV5-1 and TRBJ1-4, with a weak D call TRBD1 (5 bases). This CDR3 is built from 14 residues. Trimming took 7 bases from V and 5 from J, leaving 15 bases between them. Germline assignment: CDR1 SGHRS and CDR2 YFSETQ. CDR3 bases: TGCGCCAGCCGCAACGGGGGGTCAAATGAAAAACTGTTTTTT. Protein: CASRNGGSNEKLFF.

The chain carries TRBV11-2 and TRBJ1-2; TRBD1 matches 7 bases. The CDR3 extends over 14 amino acids. Trimming cost V 3 bases and J 7 bases; bases outside gene matches: 8. Germline values: CDR1 SGHAT, CDR2 FQNNGV. CDR3 residues: CASSFPTGLGGYTF. The DNA for the CDR3 is TGTGCCAGCAGCTTCCCGACAGGGTTAGGTGGCTACACCTTC. Full variable domain (outside the CDR3, taken from reference TRBV11-2 and TRBJ1-2): EAGVAQSPRYKIIEKRQSVAFWCNPISGHATLYWYQQILGQGPKLLIQFQNNGVVDDSQLPKDRFSAERLKGVDSTLKIQPAKLEDSAVYLCASSFPTGLGGYTFGSGTRLTVV.

The rearrangement joins TRBV7-3 to TRBJ2-1, with 8 bases fitting TRBD2. Germline CDR1 reads SGHTA; CDR2 reads FQGTGA. Unmatched junction bases numbered 5, after V lost 2 bases and J lost 5 bases. The CDR3 is made up of 15 amino acids. DNA of the CDR3: TGTGCCAGCAGCTTAGTAGCGGGATACCACAATGAGCAGTTCTTC. Residues: CASSLVAGYHNEQFF.

The chain couples TRBV28 to TRBJ2-1; 9 bases align to TRBD1. The germline V gene has CDR1 MDHEN and CDR2 SYDVKM. This CDR3 region has 15 residues. V dropped 5 bases and J dropped 4; count of bases not matched to a gene: 6. CDR3 in DNA: TGTGCCAGCAGTCCACAGGGGGCGGGTTACAATGAGCAGTTCTTC. This encodes CASSPQGAGYNEQFF. Filled out from reference TRBV28 and TRBJ2-1, the complete variable domain reads DVKVTQSSRYLVKRTGEKVFLECVQDMDHENMFWYRQDPGLGLRLIYFSYDVKMKEKGDIPEGYSVSREKKERFSLILESASTNQTSMYLCASSPQGAGYNEQFFGPGTRLTVL.

V usage is TRBV27 and J usage is TRBJ1-6; 9 nucleotides align to TRBD1. Unmatched junction bases numbered 7, after V lost 6 bases and J lost 1 base. The length of the CDR3 is 17 residues. Germline CDR1 MNHEY, CDR2 SMNVEV (reference sequence). The CDR3 sequence: CASRNTGGASYNSPLHF. CDR3 bases: TGTGCCAGCAGGAACACAGGGGGCGCGTCCTATAATTCACCCCTCCACTTT.

This chain joins TRBV4-1 and TRBJ2-4; D might be TRBD2 (7 bases). With 0 bases removed from V and 0 bases from J, the gap between germline ends came to 15 bases. From germline, CDR1 is MGHRA and CDR2 YSYEKL. The CDR3 totals 18 residues. CDR3 coding DNA: TGCGCCAGCAGCCAAGAGGGGGCGGGGGACCTAGCCAAAAACATTCAGTACTTC. The encoded protein is CASSQEGAGDLAKNIQYF.

CDR3 nucleotides: TGTGCCAGCAGCCAAGATCTGAATTCACCCCTCCACTTT. Its translation is CASSQDLNSPLHF. The chain recombines TRBV4-2 with TRBJ1-6, with no clear D. CDR1 and CDR2 (germline): LGHNA, YNFKEQ. V lost 0 bases to trimming and J lost 7 bases, with 4 bases between them. This CDR3 has 13 residues.

The V call is TRBV3-1 (or the pseudogene TRBV3-2), the J call TRBJ2-7; 10 positions match TRBD2. The V and J ends lost 2 bases and 2 bases, in that order; junction bases with no gene match: 3. The CDR3 is made up of 15 amino acids. Germline V gene lookup returns CDR1 LGHDT and CDR2 YNNKEL (reference sequence). The CDR3 loop reads CASSQIGTSAYEQYF. The CDR3 DNA follows: TGTGCCAGCAGCCAAATTGGGACTAGCGCCTACGAGCAGTACTTC.

The chain uses TRBV6-1 and TRBJ1-6, with 9 nucleotides matching TRBD1. Germline V CDR1 and CDR2: MNHNS, SASEGT. The J segment lost 9 bases and the V segment lost 3 bases, leaving 6 bases of the junction unmatched. The CDR3 consists of 15 residues. Written as DNA, the CDR3 is TGTGCCAGCAGTGAGTTAGGGACAGGGACTTCACCCCTCCACTTT. This translates into CASSELGTGTSPLHF.

The V call is TRBV5-1, the J call TRBJ2-1, with 11 nucleotides matching TRBD2. The germline V gene has CDR1 SGHRS and CDR2 YFSETQ. This CDR3 is 19 amino acids long. The V gene end was trimmed by 4 bases and the J gene end by 5 bases; junction bases not matched to a gene: 17. CDR3 region: CASSSNSGGALRIHNEQFF. In nucleotides, the CDR3 is TGCGCCAGCAGCAGCAATAGCGGGGGGGCCTTGAGGATTCACAATGAGCAGTTCTTC.

The genes are TRBV19 and TRBJ2-3; D might be TRBD2 (6 bases). Germline V gene data show CDR1 as LNHDA and CDR2 as SQIVND (reference sequence). This CDR3 contains 16 residues. The V end lost 2 bases, the J end lost 0 bases, and 12 bases lay between the germline ends. The CDR3 sequence: CASSITAGRSTDTQYF. The CDR3 bases are TGTGCCAGTAGTATAACGGCGGGGAGAAGCACAGATACGCAGTATTTT. Full variable domain (outside the CDR3, taken from reference TRBV19 and TRBJ2-3): DGGITQSPKYLFRKEGQNVTLSCEQNLNHDAMYWYRQDPGQGLRLIYYSQIVNDFQKGDIAEGYSVSREKKESFPLTVTSAQKNPTAFYLCASSITAGRSTDTQYFGPGTRLTVL.

Only one count was recorded for this clone. The chain employs TRBV6-1 and TRBJ1-2; D is unclear. The V gene's germline CDR1 is MNHNS and CDR2 SASEGT. This CDR3 has 12 amino acids. Deletions cut 3 bases from V and 3 bases from J, with 5 bases between. CDR3 sequence: CASSDRYYGYTF. The DNA for the CDR3 is TGTGCCAGCAGTGACAGATACTATGGCTACACCTTC.

The rearrangement joins TRBV28 to TRBJ1-2, with D hard to call. The CDR3 loop spans 12 amino acids. Germline values: CDR1 MDHEN, CDR2 SYDVKM. V lost 4 bases, J lost 6 bases, and 9 bases lay in between. Written as DNA, the CDR3 is TGTGCCAGCAGTTGGAGAGTTCATGGCTACACCTTC. As protein: CASSWRVHGYTF.

The chain joins TRBV9 to TRBJ1-5; 8 nucleotides agree with TRBD1. The V gene's germline CDR1 is SGDLS and CDR2 YYNGEE. This CDR3 is built from 14 residues. V was pared by 6 bases and J by 4 bases, with 6 bases of the junction left unmatched. The CDR3 nucleotides read TGTGCCAGCAACGCAGGGGGCCATAATCAGCCCCAGCATTTT. Encoded protein: CASNAGGHNQPQHF.

The chain couples TRBV6-6 to TRBJ2-5; 9 nucleotides align to TRBD2. Germline trimming cut 3 bases from V and 3 bases from J; bases unmatched to any gene: 5. CDR3 length: 15 amino acids. The germline CDR1 and CDR2 sequences are MNHNY and SVGAGI (reference sequence). The CDR3, as DNA: TGTGCCAGCAGTTATCGCGCTAGCGGGGAAGAGACCCAGTACTTC. Its translation is CASSYRASGEETQYF.

The chain carries TRBV30 and TRBJ1-2, with 9 bases fitting TRBD1. CDR3 length: 15 residues. The trim removed 2 bases at V and 3 bases at J, leaving 7 bases unmatched. Germline V CDR1 and CDR2: GTSNPN, SVGIG (reference sequence). CDR3 region: CAWSLGQGDHYGYTF. The CDR3 region has the DNA TGTGCCTGGAGTTTGGGACAGGGAGACCACTATGGCTACACCTTC.

V usage is TRBV30 and J usage is TRBJ1-2; no reliable D call. The V gene's germline CDR1 is GTSNPN and CDR2 SVGIG (reference sequence). Deletions cut 4 bases from V and 3 bases from J, with 18 bases between. CDR3 length equals 15 residues. The CDR3 nucleotides read TGTGCCTGGACCCCCCGCAGACATCAGGACTATGGCTACACCTTC. This gives the protein CAWTPRRHQDYGYTF.

The chain employs TRBV10-2 and TRBJ2-1; the match to TRBD2 covers 7 bases. The CDR3 loop spans 14 amino acids. Germline lookup yields CDR1 WSHSY and CDR2 SAAADI. V was pared by 3 bases and J by 6 bases, with 5 bases of the junction left unmatched. The CDR3 loop reads CASSEGRTSNEQFF. CDR3 DNA: TGCGCCAGCAGTGAAGGCAGGACTAGCAATGAGCAGTTCTTC.

The gene calls are TRBV5-1 and TRBJ2-5; D might be TRBD1 (5 bases). This CDR3 comprises 14 residues. Germline V lookup: CDR1 SGHRS, CDR2 YFSETQ. With 0 bases removed from V and 5 bases from J, the gap between germline ends came to 11 bases. CDR3 residues: CASSLGQGRETQYF. DNA for the CDR3: TGCGCCAGCAGCTTGGGTCAGGGAAGGGAGACCCAGTACTTC.

This chain joins TRBV11-2 and TRBJ2-7, with 12 bases identical to TRBD2. There are 16 residues in the CDR3. CDR1 and CDR2 from the germline V gene are SGHAT and FQNNGV. Trimming at V came to 5 bases and at J to 3 bases, leaving 8 bases not matched to a gene. Here the CDR3 reads CASSLTTSGGLYEQYF. The DNA for the CDR3 is TGTGCCAGCAGCCTGACGACTAGCGGGGGACTCTACGAGCAGTACTTC.

The rearrangement links TRBV28 to TRBJ1-2, with D hard to call. V gave up 3 bases and J gave up 5 bases, with 10 bases separating them. Germline assignment: CDR1 MDHEN and CDR2 SYDVKM. The CDR3 consists of 13 residues. The CDR3 reads CASSFRNQYGYTF. In DNA form, the CDR3 reads TGTGCCAGCAGTTTTCGTAATCAGTATGGCTACACCTTC.

V gene TRBV6-5 combines with J gene TRBJ2-7; D possibly corresponds to TRBD1 (5 bases). The CDR3 is 15 amino acids. The V gene lost 0 bases and the J gene lost 2 bases, with 11 bases spanning the gap. Germline CDR1 reads MNHEY; CDR2 reads SVGAGI. CDR3 DNA: TGTGCCAGCAGTTACTCGAATAGGGGAACCTACGAGCAGTACTTC. Amino acid sequence: CASSYSNRGTYEQYF.

The chain uses TRBV6-4 and TRBJ2-3, with 9 nucleotides matching TRBD1. Germline values: CDR1 MRHNA, CDR2 SNTAGT. CDR3 size: 16 residues. The trim removed 2 bases at V and 4 bases at J, leaving 7 bases unmatched. The CDR3 nucleotides are TGTGCCAGCAGTGACAGCGGGACAGGGTTTTCAGATACGCAGTATTTT. Amino acids: CASSDSGTGFSDTQYF.

CDR3 sequence reads: CASSEEPSSGNTIYF. The CDR3 bases are TGTGCCAGTAGTGAAGAACCGAGCTCTGGAAACACCATATATTTT. The V call is TRBV19, the J call TRBJ1-3; no clear D. Trimming took off 5 bases at V and 0 bases at J, with 11 bases between the two ends. This CDR3 comprises 15 residues. Germline V gene data show CDR1 as LNHDA and CDR2 as SQIVND (reference sequence).